What follows are 9 T cell receptor beta chains derived from one specimen sequenced in a study of vaccination effects on CD4 cells after COVID-19. After expansion with viral peptide pools in the ViraFEST assay, antigen-specific CD4+ T cells were sequenced. Researchers isolated CD4+ T cells once approximately 10 days of culture had elapsed. Vaccine recipients lacked prior SARS-CoV-2 infection and had negative nucleocapsid antibodies. The repertoire was sequenced with immunoSEQ multiplex PCR; TCRdb's copy has only in-frame clones and lacks some. There are around 63,000 clones in the sample; 75% occur only once, and 3.7% lies in the top ten. Their antigen targets remain unknown. Sequencing used CD4+ T cells from PBMCs cultured with HCoV-OC43 spike peptides, obtained before COVID-19 vaccination. Subset of the sample: HCoV-OC43 spike overlapping peptide pool stimulation. These receptors were collected from a human donor who received a COVID-19 vaccine.

This clone was detected only a few times. The V call is TRBV5-1, the J call TRBJ1-4; 8 nucleotides match TRBD1. V was pared by 4 bases and J by 7 bases, with 9 bases of the junction left unmatched. Germline CDR1 SGHRS, CDR2 YFSETQ. The CDR3 sequence is 15 residues long. The CDR3 here is CASSRGGQGPEKLFF. The CDR3 region has the DNA TGCGCCAGCAGCCGTGGCGGACAGGGCCCTGAAAAACTGTTTTTT.

The chain combines TRBV12-3 or TRBV12-4 with TRBJ2-1; D uncertain. The CDR3 extends over 11 amino acids. The germline V and J ends were trimmed by 3 bases and 8 bases, with 5 bases remaining between them. The CDR3 DNA reads TGTGCCAGCAGTTTTTCCCATGAGCAGTTCTTC. It encodes CASSFSHEQFF.

This clone has a handful of counts. The V and J genes are TRBV7-8 and TRBJ2-7; a possible D gene is TRBD1 (6 bases). CDR1 is SGHVS, CDR2 FQNEAQ, per germline. The CDR3 spans 13 residues. The V and J ends lost 4 bases and 3 bases respectively, with 10 bases between them. The CDR3 protein is CASSWDMFYEQYV. The CDR3 DNA reads as TGTGCCAGCAGCTGGGACATGTTCTACGAGCAGTACGTC.

The chain uses TRBV14 and TRBJ2-1; D is uncertain. Between the trimmed V and J ends, which lost 0 bases and 2 bases, there was a span of 11 bases. The CDR3 runs to 16 residues. CDR1 is SGHDN, CDR2 FVKESK, per germline. The CDR3 region is CASSQDLGITYNEQFF. The CDR3 DNA follows: TGTGCCAGCAGCCAAGATCTCGGAATAACCTACAATGAGCAGTTCTTC.

Here the CDR3 reads CATSEPGQGSTGELFF. As DNA, the CDR3 is TGTGCCACCAGTGAGCCCGGACAGGGAAGCACCGGGGAGCTGTTTTTT. The chain carries TRBV24-1 and TRBJ2-2, with TRBD1 identical over 8 bases. The V segment lost 4 bases and the J segment 4 bases; nucleotides outside the gene matches: 7. Germline V lookup: CDR1 KGHDR, CDR2 SFDVKD. The CDR3 has 16 residues.

The chain carries TRBV6-5 and TRBJ1-5; D ambiguous. The length of the CDR3 is 11 residues. CDR1 and CDR2 (germline): MNHEY, SVGAGI. Trimming shortened V by 5 bases and J by 11 bases, and 10 bases separated the two germline ends. CDR3 bases: TGTGCCAGCAGTCGTTATTGGACCCAGCATTTT. This translates into CASSRYWTQHF.

CDR3 DNA sequence: TGTGCCAGCAGCGTAGACGGCATCTCTGGAAACACCATATATTTT. It specifies CASSVDGISGNTIYF. The rearrangement links TRBV9 to TRBJ1-3; D unclear. The CDR3 covers 15 residues. From germline, CDR1 is SGDLS and CDR2 YYNGEE. The V end was cut by 0 bases, the J end by 0 bases, with 7 bases between. The full variable domain, in which reference TRBV9 and TRBJ1-3 provide the parts outside the CDR3, is DSGVTQTPKHLITATGQRVTLRCSPRSGDLSVYWYQQSLDQGLQFLIQYYNGEERAKGNILERFSAQQFPDLHSELNLSSLELGDSALYFCASSVDGISGNTIYFGEGSWLTVV.

The rearrangement uses TRBV7-2 and TRBJ2-5; D not certain. The germline V gene encodes CDR1 SGHTA and CDR2 FQGNSA. The CDR3 contains 12 residues. Trimming cost V 4 bases and J 7 bases, with 10 bases left between them. DNA of the CDR3: TGTGCCAGCAGCTCTTATATCGGGACCCAGTACTTC. Translating gives CASSSYIGTQYF.

The CDR3 coding sequence is TGTGCCAGCTCACCAACTTCAGATAGCACAGATACGCAGTATTTT. It codes for CASSPTSDSTDTQYF. The chain links TRBV18 to TRBJ2-3; D unclear. The CDR3 contains 15 residues. Germline V gene sequence: CDR1 KGHSH, CDR2 LQKENI. The V end lost 2 bases, the J end lost 0 bases, and 9 bases lay between the germline ends.